These 27 T cell receptor beta chains came from one sample sequenced in a study of shared clonotypes between healthy human individuals. The naive CD8 fraction comprised CD45RO-negative cells positively selected for CCR7 and excluded terminally differentiated effector memory CD45RA+ cells. Libraries were prepared by immunoSEQ multiplex PCR; TCRdb keeps only in-frame clonotypes and omits some of them. This table has millions of clones, approximately 94% appearing once. Sequenced input: naive CD8+ T cells sorted from blood. Receptors were obtained from a young man in good health.

The CDR3 reads CASKVGQGVRETQYF. The CDR3 region has the DNA TGTGCCAGCAAGGTGGGGCAGGGGGTAAGGGAGACCCAGTACTTC. J is TRBJ2-5 and V is TRBV27; 7 bases fit TRBD1. The CDR3 contains 15 residues. Germline V gives CDR1 MNHEY, CDR2 SMNVEV (reference sequence). J gave up 5 bases and V 7 bases, and 13 bases lay outside the gene matches.

CDR3 amino acids: CASSQVRESYGYTF. The CDR3 DNA sequence: TGCGCCAGCAGCCAAGTGAGGGAGAGCTATGGCTACACCTTC. The J gene is TRBJ1-2, the V gene TRBV4-1; no reliable D call. The CDR3 has 14 residues. Trimming pared 1 base from V and 4 bases from J, leaving 10 bases between. CDR1 and CDR2 (germline): MGHRA, YSYEKL.

The J gene is TRBJ2-2, the V gene TRBV30; D remains unclear. V was shortened by 2 bases and J by 6 bases, with 16 bases between the two germline ends. This CDR3 has 15 amino acids. Germline CDR1 and CDR2: GTSNPN and SVGIG (reference sequence). Here the CDR3 DNA reads TGTGCCTGGAGTCCCCTCCAACACCCAGCCGGGGAGCTGTTTTTT. Amino acid sequence: CAWSPLQHPAGELFF.

The chain joins TRBV9 to TRBJ2-3; D is possibly TRBD1 (5 bases). Germline values: CDR1 SGDLS, CDR2 YYNGEE. Trimming cost V 4 bases and J 1 base, with 13 bases left between them. The CDR3 has 15 amino acids. The CDR3 is CASSPFGAGTDTQYF. The DNA of the CDR3 is TGTGCCAGCAGCCCTTTTGGGGCGGGCACAGATACGCAGTATTTT.

V is TRBV28 and J is TRBJ1-5; D remains unclear. Trimming removed 6 bases at V and 1 base at J, with 16 bases between. The length of the CDR3 is 16 residues. CDR1 is MDHEN and CDR2 is SYDVKM in the germline V gene. The CDR3 region is CASSLLTRGSNQPQHF. DNA of the CDR3: TGTGCCAGCAGCCTTTTGACCCGAGGGAGCAATCAGCCCCAGCATTTT. The whole variable domain, filled in from reference TRBV28 and TRBJ1-5, reads DVKVTQSSRYLVKRTGEKVFLECVQDMDHENMFWYRQDPGLGLRLIYFSYDVKMKEKGDIPEGYSVSREKKERFSLILESASTNQTSMYLCASSLLTRGSNQPQHFGDGTRLSIL.

The V and J genes are TRBV11-2 and TRBJ1-6; 9 bases agree with TRBD1. The germline CDR1 and CDR2 sequences are SGHAT and FQNNGV. V was pared by 4 bases and J by 1 base, with 5 bases of the junction left unmatched. This CDR3 comprises 17 residues. The CDR3 sequence: CASSSDRGKSYNSPLHF. For the CDR3, the DNA is TGTGCCAGCAGCTCGGACAGGGGAAAATCCTATAATTCACCCCTCCACTTT. The full variable domain, its missing parts supplied by reference TRBV11-2 and TRBJ1-6, is EAGVAQSPRYKIIEKRQSVAFWCNPISGHATLYWYQQILGQGPKLLIQFQNNGVVDDSQLPKDRFSAERLKGVDSTLKIQPAKLEDSAVYLCASSSDRGKSYNSPLHFGNGTRLTVT.

The rearrangement links TRBV27 to TRBJ2-5, with 7 bases that match TRBD2. The CDR3 has 15 residues. V lost 3 bases, J lost 5 bases, and 9 bases stayed unmatched. Germline V gene lookup returns CDR1 MNHEY and CDR2 SMNVEV (reference sequence). The CDR3 DNA follows: TGTGCCAGCAGTTTGCGCGGGGGTTGGGCGGAGACCCAGTACTTC. Translating gives CASSLRGGWAETQYF.

This chain links TRBV6-5 with TRBJ2-2; 8 bases match TRBD2. Germline V lookup: CDR1 MNHEY, CDR2 SVGAGI. This CDR3 has 15 amino acids. V was clipped by 5 bases and J by 6 bases; unmatched bases: 8. The CDR3 here is CASSPPGGRSGELFF. The CDR3, as DNA: TGTGCCAGCAGTCCCCCGGGGGGGAGGTCCGGGGAGCTGTTTTTT.

The chain is built from TRBV4-3 and TRBJ2-5; D might be TRBD1 (5 bases). The CDR3 contains 14 residues. CDR1 and CDR2 from the germline V gene are LGHNA and YSLEER. V was trimmed by 0 bases and J by 3 bases, leaving 8 bases between them. CDR3 amino acids: CASSQDWGEETQYF. CDR3 coding DNA: TGCGCCAGCAGCCAAGATTGGGGCGAAGAGACCCAGTACTTC.

The rearrangement uses TRBV27 and TRBJ2-2; 7 nucleotides line up with TRBD1. Germline V gene lookup returns CDR1 MNHEY and CDR2 SMNVEV (reference sequence). The V segment lost 5 bases and the J segment 6 bases; nucleotides outside the gene matches: 15. The CDR3 is 17 residues long. In DNA form, the CDR3 reads TGTGCCAGCAGTCCAAGTACAGGGGAGATAACAGCCGGGGAGCTGTTTTTT. Translating gives CASSPSTGEITAGELFF.

The V gene is TRBV18, the J gene TRBJ2-5; 8 bases align to TRBD1. Germline-derived CDR1 and CDR2 are KGHSH and LQKENI. The CDR3 runs to 15 residues. The junction had 4 bases not matched to a gene; V was cut back by 0 bases and J by 4 bases. CDR3 sequence (DNA): TGTGCCAGCTCACCACCGGCAGGGGGCCCAGAGACCCAGTACTTC. This encodes CASSPPAGGPETQYF. The whole variable domain, filled in from reference TRBV18 and TRBJ2-5, reads NAGVMQNPRHLVRRRGQEARLRCSPMKGHSHVYWYRQLPEEGLKFMVYLQKENIIDESGMPKERFSAEFPKEGPSILRIQQVVRGDSAAYFCASSPPAGGPETQYFGPGTRLLVL.

The chain employs TRBV7-6 and TRBJ2-5; D might be TRBD2 (5 bases). V was pared by 2 bases and J by 3 bases, with 19 bases between. The CDR3 consists of 17 residues. Per the germline V gene, CDR1 is SGHVS and CDR2 is FNYEAQ. CDR3 sequence (DNA): TGTGCCAGCAGCTTACCCACATCTTCCCTGGGAGAAGAGACCCAGTACTTC. This sequence encodes CASSLPTSSLGEETQYF.

This sequence joins TRBV2 and TRBJ2-1; perhaps TRBD2 as D (6 bases). The CDR3 has 14 residues. The V end lost 7 bases, the J end lost 5 bases, and 15 bases lay between the germline ends. The germline CDR1 and CDR2 sequences are SNHLY and FYNNEI. CDR3 in DNA: TGTGCCAGCACCCCAAGACTAGACCACAATGAGCAGTTCTTC. Its translation is CASTPRLDHNEQFF.

With respect to this clone: The junction does not match germline at one end; this may be a read error. CDR3 sequence: CASSLGNSFNEQFF. As DNA, the CDR3 is TGTGCCAGCAGTTTAGGGAATTCCTTCAATGAGCAGTTCTTC. The rearrangement links TRBV6-5 to TRBJ2-1; no clear D. The CDR3 consists of 14 residues. CDR1 and CDR2 from the germline V gene are MNHEY and SVGAGI.

This clone was seen a few times. V usage is TRBV7-8 and J usage is TRBJ1-5; 9 bases are shared with TRBD1. CDR1 SGHVS and CDR2 FQNEAQ come from the germline V gene. This CDR3 spans 16 amino acids. The V gene end was trimmed by 5 bases and the J gene end by 4 bases; junction bases not matched to a gene: 9. CDR3 coding DNA: TGTGCCAGCAGCCCAGGAACTGGACAGGGGAATCAGCCCCAGCATTTT. Its protein is CASSPGTGQGNQPQHF.

This rearrangement joins TRBV7-9 to TRBJ1-5; TRBD1 matches 10 bases. Germline CDR1 and CDR2: SEHNR and FQNEAQ (reference sequence). The CDR3 sequence is 15 residues long. With 2 bases clipped from V and 5 bases from J, the junction kept 3 bases outside the gene matches. The CDR3 DNA sequence: TGTGCCAGCAGCTTACCCGGGACAGGGGATCAGCCCCAGCATTTT. Translating it yields CASSLPGTGDQPQHF.

The rearrangement links TRBV6-5 to TRBJ1-2; a weak D match, TRBD1 (5 bases). The CDR3 has 13 amino acids. Trimming removed 5 bases from V and 3 bases from J, with 10 bases in between. From germline, CDR1 is MNHEY and CDR2 SVGAGI. The CDR3 spells CASSVGEDYGYTF. The CDR3 nucleotides are TGTGCCAGCAGTGTAGGGGAGGACTATGGCTACACCTTC.

V gene TRBV6-5 combines with J gene TRBJ2-7, with a weak D call TRBD1 (5 bases). Germline CDR1 reads MNHEY; CDR2 reads SVGAGI. This CDR3 is 16 amino acids long. Trimming stripped 0 bases from V and 1 base from J, with 13 bases between. The CDR3 nucleotides read TGTGCCAGCAGTTACTCGGCAGGGCATAAGTCCTACGAGCAGTACTTC. Translated, it gives CASSYSAGHKSYEQYF.

V and J are TRBV7-3 and TRBJ1-6; D unclear. Germline CDR1 reads SGHTA; CDR2 reads FQGTGA. CDR3 size: 14 residues. Between the trimmed V and J ends, which lost 9 bases and 0 bases, there was a span of 9 bases. The CDR3 DNA sequence: TGTGCCAGTGCAGAGAGCTCCTATAATTCACCCCTCCACTTT. This sequence encodes CASAESSYNSPLHF. Full variable domain (remainder filled in from reference TRBV7-3 and TRBJ1-6): GAGVSQTPSNKVTEKGKYVELRCDPISGHTALYWYRQSLGQGPEFLIYFQGTGAADDSGLPNDRFFAVRPEGSVSTLKIQRTERGDSAVYLCASAESSYNSPLHFGNGTRLTVT.

Here the CDR3 reads CASSEALIGAEAKNIQYF. Here the CDR3 DNA reads TGTGCCAGCAGTGAAGCGCTAATAGGGGCGGAAGCCAAAAACATTCAGTACTTC. The rearrangement links TRBV2 to TRBJ2-4, with D possibly matching TRBD1 (5 bases). The V end lost 0 bases, the J end lost 0 bases, and 15 bases lay between the germline ends. Germline values: CDR1 SNHLY, CDR2 FYNNEI. The CDR3 extends over 18 amino acids. Looking up the rest from reference TRBV2 and TRBJ2-4 gives the full variable domain: EPEVTQTPSHQVTQMGQEVILRCVPISNHLYFYWYRQILGQKVEFLVSFYNNEISEKSEIFDDQFSVERPDGSNFTLKIRSTKLEDSAMYFCASSEALIGAEAKNIQYFGAGTRLSVL.

The V gene is TRBV6-5, the J gene TRBJ2-7; D possibly corresponds to TRBD2 (5 bases). The CDR3 is 16 residues long. Germline-derived CDR1 and CDR2 are MNHEY and SVGAGI. Trimming took off 0 bases at V and 6 bases at J, with 18 bases between the two ends. The CDR3 coding sequence is TGTGCCAGCAGTTACTCGGTCGGTCACCAGGACTTCGAGCAGTACTTC. As protein: CASSYSVGHQDFEQYF.

This chain links TRBV27 with TRBJ2-6; tentatively, D is TRBD1 or TRBD2 (5 bases each). The germline V gene has CDR1 MNHEY and CDR2 SMNVEV (reference sequence). The V end lost 2 bases, the J end lost 2 bases, and 10 bases lay between the germline ends. The CDR3 is 16 residues long. DNA of the CDR3: TGTGCCAGCAGTTTAAGCCAGGGAGCTGGGGCCAACGTCCTGACTTTC. This sequence encodes CASSLSQGAGANVLTF. Full variable domain (rest looked up from reference TRBV27 and TRBJ2-6): EAQVTQNPRYLITVTGKKLTVTCSQNMNHEYMSWYRQDPGLGLRQIYYSMNVEVTDKGDVPEGYKVSRKEKRNFPLILESPSPNQTSLYFCASSLSQGAGANVLTFGAGSRLTVL.

Only one count was recorded for this clone. The chain links TRBV27 to TRBJ2-7; 9 bases are shared with TRBD1. V was clipped by 7 bases and J by 7 bases; unmatched bases: 14. CDR1 MNHEY and CDR2 SMNVEV come from the germline V gene (reference sequence). The CDR3 sequence is 15 residues long. The CDR3: CASTLSGTGKVEQYF. For the CDR3, the DNA is TGTGCCAGCACCCTGAGTGGGACAGGGAAAGTGGAGCAGTACTTC.

The rearrangement links TRBV5-1 to TRBJ1-2; D is perhaps TRBD1 (6 bases). V lost 0 bases to trimming and J lost 1 base, with 10 bases between them. Germline lookup yields CDR1 SGHRS and CDR2 YFSETQ. This CDR3 is built from 15 residues. In DNA form, the CDR3 reads TGCGCCAGCAGCTTGGCCGTCAGGGGTAACTATGGCTACACCTTC. Residues: CASSLAVRGNYGYTF.

The chain couples TRBV11-2 to TRBJ2-7, with 13 bases fitting TRBD2. Germline-derived CDR1 and CDR2 are SGHAT and FQNNGV. The CDR3 contains 16 residues. The V gene end was trimmed by 5 bases and the J gene end by 6 bases; junction bases not matched to a gene: 10. CDR3 loop: CASSHIRLAGGVEQYF. CDR3 in DNA: TGTGCCAGCAGCCACATCCGACTAGCGGGAGGAGTCGAGCAGTACTTC.

This chain uses TRBV29-1 with TRBJ2-2, with 7 positions matching TRBD2. The CDR3 has 14 amino acids. Germline-derived CDR1 and CDR2 are SQVTM and ANQGSEA. As DNA, the CDR3 is TGCAGTTGTGCCGGCGGGGGGAACACCGGGGAGCTGTTTTTT. The encoded protein is CSCAGGGNTGELFF.

V and J are TRBV11-2 and TRBJ1-4, with D hard to call. Germline assignment: CDR1 SGHAT and CDR2 FQNNGV. Trimming stripped 0 bases from V and 13 bases from J, with 18 bases between. The CDR3 runs to 15 residues. CDR3 loop: CASSLDPAGLWPLFF. The CDR3 DNA sequence: TGTGCCAGCAGCTTAGACCCCGCCGGACTGTGGCCACTGTTTTTT.